Each of the 30 T cell receptor beta chains below was sequenced from the same sample in a study of CD8 T cells in Susac syndrome. Random-hexamer reverse transcription was applied to about 0.45 to 1 ug RNA. TCRdb reanalysed the immunoSEQ multiplex PCR reads using MiXCR and keeps one entry per CDR3 protein. The table has roughly 190,000 distinct CDR3 sequences, under 97% seen once. The sequencing input was CD4+ T cells from PBMCs. These receptors originate from a human donor with Susac syndrome.

Here the CDR3 DNA reads TGTGCCAGCAGCTGGGACGACACCGGGGAGCTGTTTTTT. Translation: CASSWDDTGELFF. V usage is TRBV5-6 and J usage is TRBJ2-2; D may be TRBD1 or TRBD2 (5 bases each). Deletions cut 3 bases from V and 3 bases from J, with 6 bases between. The CDR3 length is 13 residues. Per germline, CDR1 SGHDT and CDR2 YYEEEE.

The rearrangement joins TRBV7-3 to TRBJ2-1, with 10 bases aligning to TRBD2. CDR1 is SGHTA, CDR2 FQGTGA, per germline. V was pared by 4 bases and J by 4 bases, with 7 bases of the junction left unmatched. The CDR3 runs to 16 residues. CDR3 in amino acids: CASSSPLAGVYNEQFF. CDR3 sequence (DNA): TGTGCCAGCAGCTCCCCCCTAGCGGGGGTTTACAATGAGCAGTTCTTC.

This rearrangement joins TRBV20-1 to TRBJ2-7, with a possible D match to TRBD1 (5 bases). Per the germline V gene, CDR1 is DFQATT and CDR2 is SNEGSKA (reference sequence). The V end lost 3 bases, the J end lost 1 base, and 7 bases lay between the germline ends. The CDR3 has 12 amino acids. The CDR3 spells CSARTDSYEQYF. CDR3 coding DNA: TGCAGTGCTAGGACAGATTCCTACGAGCAGTACTTC.

CDR3 protein: CASRQDGRDRPQETQYF. The CDR3, as DNA: TGTGCCAGCAGACAGGACGGGCGGGATAGACCGCAAGAGACCCAGTACTTC. V usage is TRBV6-2 or TRBV6-3 and J usage is TRBJ2-5; perhaps TRBD2 as D (6 bases). The V gene lost 6 bases and the J gene lost 2 bases, with 22 bases spanning the gap. The CDR3 extends over 17 amino acids. Germline loops: CDR1 MNHEY, CDR2 SVGEGT.

V and J are TRBV5-1 and TRBJ2-2; 7 bases map to TRBD1. Germline V gene sequence: CDR1 SGHRS, CDR2 YFSETQ. CDR3 length: 16 residues. The V segment lost 2 bases and the J segment 5 bases; nucleotides outside the gene matches: 9. CDR3 loop: CASSLAQGRLTGELFF. DNA for the CDR3: TGCGCCAGCAGCTTAGCACAGGGGCGACTTACCGGGGAGCTGTTTTTT.

V usage is TRBV20-1 and J usage is TRBJ2-7; TRBD2 is a possible D gene (6 bases). Germline V gene lookup returns CDR1 DFQATT and CDR2 SNEGSKA (reference sequence). The ends were cut back, 1 base at V and 3 bases at J, with 13 bases in the middle. The CDR3 length is 14 residues. CDR3 sequence reads: CSARGVTGLYEQYF. As DNA, the CDR3 is TGCAGTGCTAGAGGAGTCACGGGACTCTACGAGCAGTACTTC.

The chain joins TRBV12-3 or TRBV12-4 to TRBJ2-7; 9 nucleotides align to TRBD2. Trimming took 7 bases from V and 2 from J; bases not matched to a gene: 6. The CDR3 contains 14 residues. CDR3 nucleotide sequence: TGTGCCAGCACTTATAGCGGGGGCCCCTACGAGCAGTACTTC. Its translation is CASTYSGGPYEQYF.

The chain joins TRBV12-3 or TRBV12-4 to TRBJ1-2; the D gene is possibly TRBD1 (5 bases). V was clipped by 1 base and J by 6 bases, with 12 bases between them. The CDR3 consists of 14 residues. The CDR3 region has the DNA TGTGCCAGCAGTTTAGGGGGAAGGGGCGATGGCTACACCTTC. Residues: CASSLGGRGDGYTF.

J is TRBJ1-6 and V is TRBV7-9; maybe TRBD1 (5 bases). Germline-derived CDR1 and CDR2 are SEHNR and FQNEAQ (reference sequence). With 1 base removed from V and 0 bases from J, the gap between germline ends came to 10 bases. This CDR3 is 17 amino acids long. The CDR3 loop reads CASSLVTDSSYNSPLHF. The CDR3 nucleotides are TGTGCCAGCAGCTTAGTGACCGACAGCTCCTATAATTCACCCCTCCACTTT.

The chain has TRBV20-1 and TRBJ2-5; D could derive from TRBD1 or TRBD2 (5 bases each). This CDR3 comprises 14 residues. Trimming cost V 3 bases and J 0 bases, with 11 bases left between them. Germline CDR1 and CDR2: DFQATT and SNEGSKA (reference sequence). The CDR3 DNA follows: TGCAGTGCTAGGGGACGGAGTGACCAAGAGACCCAGTACTTC. Amino acids: CSARGRSDQETQYF.

This chain connects TRBV11-2 to TRBJ1-2; D is undetermined. Between the trimmed V and J ends, which lost 5 bases and 3 bases, there was a span of 10 bases. CDR1 and CDR2 from the germline V gene are SGHAT and FQNNGV. The CDR3 contains 13 residues. DNA of the CDR3: TGTGCCAGCAGCCCGGACGTCGACTATGGCTACACCTTC. This gives the protein CASSPDVDYGYTF.

The CDR3 DNA is TGCAGTGGGGGGGGCCCGGGACAACCTTACAATGAGCAGTTCTTC. Translated: CSGGGPGQPYNEQFF. The chain joins TRBV20-1 to TRBJ2-1, with a tentative D call TRBD2 (7 bases). CDR3 size: 15 residues. Germline V gene sequence: CDR1 DFQATT, CDR2 SNEGSKA (reference sequence). Trimming cost V 7 bases and J 4 bases, with 20 bases left between them.

The rearrangement links TRBV18 to TRBJ2-7; possibly TRBD1 or TRBD2 for D (5 bases each). The length of the CDR3 is 15 residues. Between the trimmed V and J ends, which lost 1 base and 0 bases, there was a span of 10 bases. The germline CDR1 and CDR2 sequences are KGHSH and LQKENI. CDR3 in amino acids: CASSPLGVGSYEQYF. CDR3 coding DNA: TGTGCCAGCTCACCACTGGGGGTTGGCTCCTACGAGCAGTACTTC.

The chain recombines TRBV10-3 with TRBJ2-7; 8 positions agree with TRBD2. CDR1 and CDR2 from the germline V gene are ENHRY and SYGVKD. The CDR3 totals 14 residues. V lost 4 bases to trimming and J lost 0 bases; unmatched junction nucleotides: 2. The CDR3 nucleotides read TGTGCCATCAGTGTCAGCGGGGGCTCCTACGAGCAGTACTTC. As protein: CAISVSGGSYEQYF.

This chain joins TRBV7-2 and TRBJ1-1; D not resolved. V gave up 1 base and J gave up 8 bases, with 14 bases separating them. Per the germline V gene, CDR1 is SGHTA and CDR2 is FQGNSA. This CDR3 is built from 14 residues. CDR3 DNA: TGTGCCAGCAGCTTAGTCGTCAAAGATTCAGAAGCTTTCTTT. This codes for CASSLVVKDSEAFF.

This clonotype occurred once. The chain joins TRBV3-1 to TRBJ1-4; D perhaps matches TRBD1 (6 bases). The ends were cut back, 2 bases at V and 5 bases at J, with 15 bases in the middle. Germline V gives CDR1 LGHDT, CDR2 YNNKEL (reference sequence). The CDR3 has 16 residues. The CDR3 loop is CASSQHVTGQNEKLFF. The CDR3 coding sequence is TGTGCCAGCAGCCAACACGTGACAGGCCAAAATGAAAAACTGTTTTTT.

Written as DNA, the CDR3 is TGTGCCAGTCGGGGGACCGGGGAGCTGTTTTTT. Translating it yields CASRGTGELFF. The rearrangement links TRBV3-1 to TRBJ2-2, with D perhaps TRBD2 (6 bases). This CDR3 has 11 amino acids. From germline, CDR1 is LGHDT and CDR2 YNNKEL (reference sequence). Between the trimmed V and J ends, which lost 9 bases and 5 bases, there was a span of 7 bases.

The CDR3 DNA follows: TGTGCCAGCAGCCCTCGCCCGGAAGTGGCGGGGAGAACCGGGGAGCTGTTTTTT. It codes for CASSPRPEVAGRTGELFF. The chain has TRBV9 and TRBJ2-2; possibly TRBD2 for D (6 bases). This CDR3 has 18 residues. The V end was cut by 4 bases, the J end by 5 bases, with 24 bases between. Germline CDR1 is SGDLS and CDR2 is YYNGEE.

This chain links TRBV12-3 or TRBV12-4 with TRBJ1-5; 7 nucleotides agree with TRBD1. The V and J ends lost 6 bases and 7 bases, in that order; junction bases with no gene match: 12. CDR3 length: 15 residues. In nucleotides, the CDR3 is TGTGCCAGCAGGCGAGACAGGGTACAAGGACAGCCCCAGCATTTT. This encodes CASRRDRVQGQPQHF.

This chain joins TRBV3-1 and TRBJ1-5; 9 bases line up with TRBD1. The CDR3 covers 15 residues. The germline gives CDR1 LGHDT, CDR2 YNNKEL (reference sequence). Germline trimming cut 1 base from V and 6 bases from J; bases unmatched to any gene: 4. The CDR3 loop reads CASSQGQGVAQPQHF. The DNA for the CDR3 is TGTGCCAGCAGCCAAGGACAGGGGGTAGCTCAGCCCCAGCATTTT.

Here the CDR3 reads CASSVVLGATQYF. The CDR3, as DNA: TGTGCCAGCAGCGTAGTACTAGGTGCGACCCAGTACTTC. The chain carries TRBV9 and TRBJ2-5; TRBD2 is a possible D gene (5 bases). CDR3 length: 13 amino acids. With 0 bases removed from V and 7 bases from J, the gap between germline ends came to 10 bases. CDR1 is SGDLS, CDR2 YYNGEE, per germline. Combining the CDR3 with reference TRBV9 and TRBJ2-5 gives the whole variable domain DSGVTQTPKHLITATGQRVTLRCSPRSGDLSVYWYQQSLDQGLQFLIQYYNGEERAKGNILERFSAQQFPDLHSELNLSSLELGDSALYFCASSVVLGATQYFGPGTRLLVL.

This chain joins TRBV6-2 or TRBV6-3 and TRBJ2-1, with D hard to call. CDR1 MNHEY and CDR2 SVGEGT come from the germline V gene. Trimming shortened V by 2 bases and J by 4 bases, and 12 bases separated the two germline ends. This CDR3 has 15 residues. The CDR3, as DNA: TGTGCCAGCAGTTACGAACGGATGCAATACAATGAGCAGTTCTTC. Its translation: CASSYERMQYNEQFF.

This clonotype has only one observation. The chain carries TRBV29-1 and TRBJ1-2; D not resolved. Germline lookup yields CDR1 SQVTM and CDR2 ANQGSEA. The CDR3 is 12 residues long. Trimming removed 4 bases from V and 0 bases from J, with 6 bases in between. CDR3 sequence: CSVGYSNYGYTF. CDR3 DNA: TGCAGCGTTGGCTACTCTAACTATGGCTACACCTTC.

The V and J genes are TRBV7-2 and TRBJ2-4, with TRBD2 as a possible D gene (5 bases). CDR1 SGHTA and CDR2 FQGNSA come from the germline V gene. There are 15 residues in the CDR3. The ends were cut back, 5 bases at V and 7 bases at J, with 18 bases in the middle. CDR3 coding DNA: TGTGCCAGCAGCCTACGACTGTCAAGAGGGAACATTCAGTACTTC. Translation: CASSLRLSRGNIQYF.

The CDR3 protein is CSANPPQGSGYEQYF. The CDR3 DNA follows: TGCAGTGCTAATCCCCCCCAGGGTTCCGGCTACGAGCAGTACTTC. J is TRBJ2-7 and V is TRBV20-1; weak D call: TRBD1 (5 bases). CDR3 size: 15 residues. The V and J ends lost 4 bases and 3 bases respectively, with 19 bases between them. Germline CDR1 and CDR2: DFQATT and SNEGSKA (reference sequence).

The rearrangement joins TRBV2 to TRBJ1-5; D unclear. Germline lookup yields CDR1 SNHLY and CDR2 FYNNEI. The V end was cut by 3 bases, the J end by 2 bases, with 11 bases between. The CDR3 runs 15 residues. The CDR3 coding sequence is TGTGCCAGCAGTGATAAGGGTAGGGGCAATCAGCCCCAGCATTTT. Translation: CASSDKGRGNQPQHF. Combining the CDR3 with reference TRBV2 and TRBJ1-5 gives the whole variable domain EPEVTQTPSHQVTQMGQEVILRCVPISNHLYFYWYRQILGQKVEFLVSFYNNEISEKSEIFDDQFSVERPDGSNFTLKIRSTKLEDSAMYFCASSDKGRGNQPQHFGDGTRLSIL.

The chain carries TRBV12-3 or TRBV12-4 and TRBJ2-1, with TRBD2 identical over 9 bases. The CDR3 sequence is 15 residues long. V trimming: 5 bases; J trimming: 0 bases; junction bases outside the gene matches: 2. The CDR3 DNA sequence: TGTGCCAGCAGTATTAGCGGGGGCTCCTACAATGAGCAGTTCTTC. Translated: CASSISGGSYNEQFF.

CDR3 protein: CSAQPGGGETQYF. For the CDR3, the DNA is TGCAGTGCGCAGCCGGGGGGCGGGGAGACCCAGTACTTC. The chain has TRBV20-1 and TRBJ2-5; D perhaps matches TRBD2 (7 bases). Trimming pared 6 bases from V and 5 bases from J, leaving 16 bases between. The germline gives CDR1 DFQATT, CDR2 SNEGSKA (reference sequence). The CDR3 totals 13 residues.

This chain links TRBV29-1 with TRBJ2-2, with unresolved D. Trimming took 2 bases from V and 2 from J, leaving 6 bases between them. The CDR3 is 13 residues long. Germline CDR1 and CDR2: SQVTM and ANQGSEA. CDR3 residues: CSVEQDNTGELFF. The CDR3 DNA sequence: TGCAGCGTTGAACAGGACAACACCGGGGAGCTGTTTTTT.

This sequence joins TRBV14 and TRBJ2-6; 7 bases agree with TRBD1. The CDR3 length is 16 residues. Germline CDR1 and CDR2: SGHDN and FVKESK. V dropped 7 bases and J dropped 0; count of bases not matched to a gene: 6. In nucleotides, the CDR3 is TGTGCCAGCATGGGACAGAGCCTCTCTGGGGCCAACGTCCTGACTTTC. Residues: CASMGQSLSGANVLTF.